The 27 T cell receptor beta chains in this list originate from one sample, sequenced in a study of neurological immune-mediated disorders (dated by TCRdb to the late 2010s). Libraries were prepared through 5' RACE. The sample was run on an Illumina HiSeq 2500. TCRdb reprocessing: public reads trimmed at Q25 with fastp, clones called with MiXCR, in-frame beta chains kept. Rows with one shared CDR3 protein collapse into an entry with the most common genes and DNA. This sample gives some 16,000 distinct CDR3 sequences in total; roughly 9% of them show up just once. Together, the top ten hold about 40% of the sample. The sample was CD8+ T cells from blood. These receptors all come from a man in his fifties or sixties in good health.

This clonotype was seen repeatedly, ten times or more. The chain carries TRBV7-9 and TRBJ1-1; D might be TRBD1 (6 bases). V was pared by 4 bases and J by 3 bases, with 15 bases between. Germline assignment: CDR1 SEHNR and CDR2 FQNEAQ (reference sequence). The CDR3 covers 15 residues. The CDR3 coding sequence is TGTGCCAGCAGCTGGATCAGGGGTGGGGACACTGAAGCTTTCTTT. Translation: CASSWIRGGDTEAFF.

The rearrangement joins TRBV19 to TRBJ2-7, with unresolved D. The CDR3 totals 15 residues. Germline V gene sequence: CDR1 LNHDA, CDR2 SQIVND (reference sequence). The V end was cut by 3 bases, the J end by 0 bases, with 12 bases between. The CDR3 is CASSIVDRASYEQYF. CDR3 bases: TGTGCCAGTAGTATCGTAGATCGGGCCTCCTACGAGCAGTACTTC. The full variable domain, rest sourced from reference TRBV19 and TRBJ2-7, is DGGITQSPKYLFRKEGQNVTLSCEQNLNHDAMYWYRQDPGQGLRLIYYSQIVNDFQKGDIAEGYSVSREKKESFPLTVTSAQKNPTAFYLCASSIVDRASYEQYFGPGTRLTVT.

The table lists this clonotype with many counts. The chain uses TRBV30 and TRBJ2-1, with D perhaps matching TRBD2 (5 bases). This CDR3 spans 11 amino acids. V lost 0 bases to trimming and J lost 8 bases, with 5 bases between them. Germline CDR1 is GTSNPN and CDR2 is SVGIG (reference sequence). DNA of the CDR3: TGTGCCTGGAGTGTCGGGGATGAGCAGTTCTTC. Protein product: CAWSVGDEQFF.

In its sample, this clonotype was seen many times. V is TRBV5-6 and J is TRBJ2-1; 15 bases match TRBD2. CDR1 and CDR2 from the germline V gene are SGHDT and YYEEEE. The CDR3 length is 19 residues. V dropped 4 bases and J dropped 0; count of bases not matched to a gene: 8. For the CDR3, the DNA is TGTGCCAGCAGCGGACTAGCGGGAGGGCTTCGAAGCTCCTACAATGAGCAGTTCTTC. It encodes CASSGLAGGLRSSYNEQFF.

This clonotype was seen repeatedly, ten times or more. The rearrangement links TRBV29-1 to TRBJ2-7; D gene ambiguous. V was shortened by 4 bases and J by 0 bases, with 13 bases between the two germline ends. There are 14 residues in the CDR3. Germline values: CDR1 SQVTM, CDR2 ANQGSEA. Here the CDR3 DNA reads TGCAGCGTTGCCGGGTGGTTGAGCTCCTACGAGCAGTACTTC. This sequence encodes CSVAGWLSSYEQYF.

This clonotype was seen at least ten times. This chain connects TRBV6-5 to TRBJ2-6; D is ambiguous. The V gene lost 9 bases and the J gene lost 0 bases, with 9 bases spanning the gap. Germline assignment: CDR1 MNHEY and CDR2 SVGAGI. The CDR3 runs to 14 residues. The CDR3: CASGYGSGANVLTF. The DNA of the CDR3 is TGTGCCAGTGGATACGGCTCTGGGGCCAACGTCCTGACTTTC.

The chain has TRBV6-1 and TRBJ2-1; 8 bases are a match to TRBD2. The junction had 15 bases not matched to a gene; V was cut back by 8 bases and J by 9 bases. The CDR3 consists of 15 residues. Germline values: CDR1 MNHNS, CDR2 SASEGT. CDR3 residues: CASDYLEAGVREQFF. The CDR3 region has the DNA TGTGCCAGCGACTACCTCGAAGCGGGAGTGCGTGAGCAGTTCTTC.

This clonotype has a count of ten or more. The CDR3 DNA reads TGCGCCAGCAGCCAAGTAGACGGGGCGGAGGAGCAGTACTTC. It codes for CASSQVDGAEEQYF. The chain recombines TRBV4-3 with TRBJ2-7; D is perhaps TRBD1 or TRBD2 (5 bases each). This CDR3 is built from 14 residues. In germline, CDR1 is LGHNA, CDR2 YSLEER. V lost 1 base, J lost 7 bases, and 14 bases lay in between.

The J gene is TRBJ2-1, the V gene TRBV5-4; 10 bases map to TRBD2. J was trimmed by 4 bases and V by 3 bases; bases with no gene match: 4. Per the germline V gene, CDR1 is SGHNT and CDR2 is YYREEE (reference sequence). CDR3 length: 15 amino acids. DNA for the CDR3: TGTGCCAGCAGCTCCATAGCGGGGGGATACAATGAGCAGTTCTTC. Translation gives CASSSIAGGYNEQFF.

V and J are TRBV7-6 and TRBJ2-2; D may be TRBD2 (5 bases). The CDR3 has 14 amino acids. V gave up 5 bases and J gave up 4 bases, with 11 bases separating them. Germline V lookup: CDR1 SGHVS, CDR2 FNYEAQ. CDR3 bases: TGTGCCAGCAGCGACGTCGGGATCACCGGGGAGCTGTTTTTT. Encoded protein: CASSDVGITGELFF.

This clonotype was seen at least ten times. The genes are TRBV27 and TRBJ2-7; D gene uncertain. The CDR3 runs 12 residues. V lost 8 bases to trimming and J lost 0 bases, with 8 bases between them. Germline V gene data show CDR1 as MNHEY and CDR2 as SMNVEV (reference sequence). The CDR3 DNA sequence: TGTGCCAGCTTTACCAGCTCCTACGAGCAGTACTTC. Amino acid sequence: CASFTSSYEQYF.

This clonotype has ten or more counts. The J gene is TRBJ2-1, the V gene TRBV4-1; 11 positions agree with TRBD2. The CDR3 consists of 17 residues. Germline lookup yields CDR1 MGHRA and CDR2 YSYEKL. With 3 bases clipped from V and 4 bases from J, the junction kept 8 bases outside the gene matches. In DNA, the CDR3 is TGCGCCAGCAGCCAGTTTGCGGGGACTAGCGGATACAATGAGCAGTTCTTC. The encoded protein is CASSQFAGTSGYNEQFF.

This clonotype appeared many times. The chain employs TRBV30 and TRBJ2-7; TRBD2 agrees at 9 bases. The length of the CDR3 is 15 residues. Germline values: CDR1 GTSNPN, CDR2 SVGIG (reference sequence). V was clipped by 4 bases and J by 3 bases; unmatched bases: 10. The CDR3: CAWTSGALSNYEQYF. The CDR3 nucleotides read TGTGCCTGGACTAGCGGGGCCTTATCTAACTACGAGCAGTACTTC.

In its sample, this clonotype was seen many times. The J gene is TRBJ2-1, the V gene TRBV28; the D is unclear. The length of the CDR3 is 11 residues. V was clipped by 3 bases and J by 12 bases, with 9 bases between them. CDR1 MDHEN and CDR2 SYDVKM come from the germline V gene. CDR3: CASSFSGPQFF. The DNA for the CDR3 is TGTGCCAGCAGTTTCTCGGGCCCGCAGTTCTTC.

This clonotype was observed many times. The V gene is TRBV5-1, the J gene TRBJ2-7; D might be TRBD2 (6 bases). This CDR3 is 14 amino acids long. From germline, CDR1 is SGHRS and CDR2 YFSETQ. With 2 bases removed from V and 1 base from J, the gap between germline ends came to 10 bases. CDR3 nucleotide sequence: TGCGCCAGCAGCTTCGAGACTAGATCCTACGAGCAGTACTTC. This translates into CASSFETRSYEQYF.

This clonotype was picked up many times. The chain employs TRBV6-4 and TRBJ2-1; D unresolved. The V and J ends lost 0 bases and 5 bases respectively, with 5 bases between them. CDR1 and CDR2 from the germline V gene are MRHNA and SNTAGT. This CDR3 has 13 amino acids. CDR3 DNA: TGTGCCAGCAGTGACTCGGGTAACAATGAGCAGTTCTTC. Amino acid sequence: CASSDSGNNEQFF.

Ten or more counts support this clonotype. This rearrangement joins TRBV3-1 to TRBJ2-1; the D is unclear. Trimming took 0 bases from V and 2 from J, leaving 5 bases between them. The CDR3 totals 14 residues. Germline values: CDR1 LGHDT, CDR2 YNNKEL (reference sequence). This chain's CDR3 is CASSQDGTYNEQFF. DNA for the CDR3: TGTGCCAGCAGCCAAGATGGGACCTACAATGAGCAGTTCTTC.

Many counts were recorded for this clonotype. The gene calls are TRBV5-1 and TRBJ2-6; D not certain. Trimming shortened V by 2 bases and J by 4 bases, and 4 bases separated the two germline ends. Germline lookup yields CDR1 SGHRS and CDR2 YFSETQ. There are 13 residues in the CDR3. Here the CDR3 DNA reads TGCGCCAGCAGCTTTTTAGGGGCCAACGTCCTGACTTTC. Translation gives CASSFLGANVLTF.

Ten or more counts support this clonotype. The CDR3 is CSARIPTYNEQFF. CDR3 sequence (DNA): TGCAGTGCTCGAATTCCAACCTACAATGAGCAGTTCTTC. The gene calls are TRBV20-1 and TRBJ2-1; no definite D call. Germline CDR1 DFQATT, CDR2 SNEGSKA (reference sequence). V gave up 5 bases and J gave up 2 bases, with 10 bases separating them. The CDR3 loop spans 13 amino acids.

This clonotype was recorded at least ten times. The rearrangement links TRBV19 to TRBJ2-1; TRBD2 matches at 11 bases. J gave up 11 bases and V 5 bases, and 14 bases lay outside the gene matches. This CDR3 contains 16 residues. The V gene's germline CDR1 is LNHDA and CDR2 SQIVND (reference sequence). The CDR3 DNA follows: TGTGCCAGTAGTGATCCCCCGGGACTAGCGGCACCAAAGCAGTTCTTC. Translation gives CASSDPPGLAAPKQFF.

This clonotype was detected ten times or more. This chain's CDR3 is CASSEGNTGELFF. Here the CDR3 DNA reads TGTGCCAGCAGTGAAGGGAACACCGGGGAGCTGTTTTTT. The rearrangement links TRBV6-4 to TRBJ2-2; D is undetermined. CDR1 MRHNA and CDR2 SNTAGT come from the germline V gene. V lost 3 bases, J lost 1 base, and 3 bases lay in between. This CDR3 region has 13 residues.

The chain uses TRBV18 and TRBJ1-5; D is undetermined. This CDR3 spans 13 amino acids. V was cut by 1 base and J by 5 bases, with 6 bases left in between. The germline V gene encodes CDR1 KGHSH and CDR2 LQKENI. CDR3 nucleotide sequence: TGTGCCAGCTCACCACGGCAGGATCAGCCCCAGCATTTT. This gives the protein CASSPRQDQPQHF.

This clonotype has a count of ten or more. The chain is built from TRBV4-2 and TRBJ2-2; possibly TRBD1 for D (6 bases). CDR3 length equals 13 residues. Germline loops: CDR1 LGHNA, CDR2 YNFKEQ. V lost 0 bases and J lost 7, with 6 bases in between. The CDR3 protein is CASSQEGGGELFF. As DNA, the CDR3 is TGTGCCAGCAGCCAAGAAGGGGGCGGGGAGCTGTTTTTT.

The chain is built from TRBV10-3 and TRBJ1-5; 8 bases are shared with TRBD1. This CDR3 comprises 15 residues. Trimming cost V 6 bases and J 0 bases; bases outside gene matches: 4. The germline gives CDR1 ENHRY, CDR2 SYGVKD. In DNA, the CDR3 is TGTGCCATCAGGAAGACAGGGGATAGCAATCAGCCCCAGCATTTT. The encoded protein is CAIRKTGDSNQPQHF.

This clonotype has a handful of counts. The rearrangement links TRBV6-1 to TRBJ2-1; D call uncertain. Per the germline V gene, CDR1 is MNHNS and CDR2 is SASEGT. V was cut by 7 bases and J by 0 bases, with 13 bases left in between. The length of the CDR3 is 15 residues. In DNA form, the CDR3 reads TGTGCCAGCATGCCGGAGCAGAGCTCCTACAATGAGCAGTTCTTC. This encodes CASMPEQSSYNEQFF.

This clonotype was seen many times. This chain uses TRBV7-8 with TRBJ2-7; TRBD1 aligns across 8 bases. Germline lookup yields CDR1 SGHVS and CDR2 FQNEAQ. The CDR3 contains 13 residues. Trimming at V came to 9 bases and at J to 7 bases, leaving 11 bases not matched to a gene. The CDR3 DNA reads as TGTGCCAGTTCCCCAGACAGGGGAGGAGAGCAGTACTTC. Protein sequence: CASSPDRGGEQYF. The full variable domain, completed using reference TRBV7-8 and TRBJ2-7, is GAGVSQSPRYKVAKRGQDVALRCDPISGHVSLFWYQQALGQGPEFLTYFQNEAQLDKSGLPSDRFFAERPEGSVSTLKIQRTQQEDSAVYLCASSPDRGGEQYFGPGTRLTVT.

This clonotype showed up many times. The chain employs TRBV7-2 and TRBJ2-5; the match to TRBD1 covers 10 bases. With 5 bases clipped from V and 4 bases from J, the junction kept 10 bases outside the gene matches. Germline CDR1 and CDR2: SGHTA and FQGNSA. The CDR3 is 16 amino acids. The CDR3 sequence: CASSPGDRGILETQYF. The CDR3 nucleotides read TGTGCCAGCAGCCCCGGGGACAGGGGAATCCTAGAGACCCAGTACTTC.